Following are 31 T cell receptor beta chains from one sample sequenced in a study of early T cells in non-severe SARS-CoV-2 infection (dated by TCRdb to 2020 to 2022). The library relied on 5' RACE. Sequencing was carried out with a NextSeq 500. TCRdb applied fastp at Q25 and MiXCR to the public reads, then kept only in-frame beta chains. All rows with the same CDR3 protein become a single entry with the most common DNA and genes. The sample table records over 100,000 distinct CDR3 sequences; roughly 13% of these occur just once. Jointly, the top ten make up about 5.7% of the sample. Sequenced sample: whole blood. These receptors all come from an adult who was a healthcare worker with PCR-confirmed SARS-CoV-2 infection or an uninfected control (not recorded which).

The rearrangement uses TRBV12-2 and TRBJ1-2; the DNA was not used to check the table's D call, TRBD1. TRBV12-2 is labeled a pseudogene. CDR3 size: 16 residues. CDR3 in amino acids: CAGWDRRGSRGYGYTF. The CDR3 DNA reads TGTGCGGGCTGGGACAGGAGAGGTTCAAGGGGCTATGGCTACACCTTC.

This clonotype was recorded at least ten times. The chain combines TRBV5-1 with TRBJ1-6; the D gene is possibly TRBD1 (6 bases). V gave up 0 bases and J gave up 9 bases, with 10 bases separating them. The CDR3 totals 14 residues. Looked up from germline, CDR1 is SGHRS and CDR2 is YFSETQ. The DNA for the CDR3 is TGCGCCAGCAGCTTGGGACAGGAGAGTTCACCCCTCCACTTT. Protein product: CASSLGQESSPLHF.

This clonotype was seen a few times. One junction end does not reproduce the germline sequence, and a read error may be involved. The CDR3: CSSSPPAGAYEQYF. The DNA for the CDR3 is TGCTCCAGCTCCCCCCCAGCGGGAGCCTACGAGCAGTACTTC. V gene TRBV5-1 combines with J gene TRBJ2-7, with 8 bases that match TRBD2. The germline V gene has CDR1 SGHRS and CDR2 YFSETQ. The CDR3 sequence is 14 residues long.

This clonotype has only one observation. The V gene is TRBV24-1, the J gene TRBJ1-1; no clear D. This CDR3 contains 12 residues. Trimming stripped 2 bases from V and 8 bases from J, with 8 bases between. The germline gives CDR1 KGHDR, CDR2 SFDVKD. The CDR3 DNA reads as TGTGCCACCAGTGATTCCAACAGCGAAGCTTTCTTT. Its translation is CATSDSNSEAFF.

The sample holds many counts of this clonotype. The chain links TRBV10-3 to TRBJ1-5; D possibly corresponds to TRBD1 (6 bases). Trimming took 6 bases from V and 3 from J, leaving 12 bases between them. Germline-derived CDR1 and CDR2 are ENHRY and SYGVKD. The CDR3 runs 14 residues. The CDR3 region is CAISPQGFNQPQHF. In nucleotides, the CDR3 is TGTGCCATCAGCCCACAGGGATTCAATCAGCCCCAGCATTTT.

The chain links TRBV11-2 to TRBJ2-4; D unresolved. Trimming took 5 bases from V and 0 from J, leaving 8 bases between them. CDR1 and CDR2 from the germline V gene are SGHAT and FQNNGV. The CDR3 runs 14 residues. CDR3 sequence reads: CASSPLRAKNIQYF. The CDR3 DNA is TGTGCCAGCAGCCCACTGAGAGCCAAAAACATTCAGTACTTC.

There are many counts of this clonotype. The rearrangement uses TRBV6-2 or TRBV6-3 and TRBJ2-7; TRBD2 matches 7 bases. With 0 bases clipped from V and 4 bases from J, the junction kept 9 bases outside the gene matches. CDR3 length equals 16 residues. CDR1 is MNHEY, CDR2 SVGEGT, per germline. The CDR3 coding sequence is TGTGCCAGCAGTTACTCACATCGGGACTATCAGTACGAGCAGTACTTC. Its translation: CASSYSHRDYQYEQYF.

The chain recombines TRBV29-1 with TRBJ2-4; no firm D call. CDR3 length: 13 residues. Trimming pared 1 base from V and 7 bases from J, leaving 11 bases between. CDR1 is SQVTM, CDR2 ANQGSEA, per germline. CDR3 coding DNA: TGCAGCGTTGAAGCTCCCCCCGGCAACATTCAGTACTTC. This encodes CSVEAPPGNIQYF.

This clonotype was seen repeatedly, ten times or more. This chain connects TRBV5-1 to TRBJ2-1, with 11 bases aligning to TRBD2. Germline trimming cut 1 base from V and 2 bases from J; bases unmatched to any gene: 11. The germline CDR1 and CDR2 sequences are SGHRS and YFSETQ. The CDR3 is made up of 19 amino acids. CDR3 amino acids: CASSLPIAGGPKTYNEQFF. For the CDR3, the DNA is TGCGCCAGCAGCTTGCCAATAGCGGGAGGGCCTAAGACCTACAATGAGCAGTTCTTC.

The rearrangement links TRBV4-1 to TRBJ2-2, with D possibly being TRBD1 (5 bases). Germline CDR1 reads MGHRA; CDR2 reads YSYEKL. Trimming pared 5 bases from V and 5 bases from J, leaving 12 bases between. The CDR3 totals 14 residues. In nucleotides, the CDR3 is TGCGCCAGCAGCAACTACAGGAGAACCGGGGAGCTGTTTTTT. As protein: CASSNYRRTGELFF.

V is TRBV7-7 and J is TRBJ1-1; D is unresolved. CDR1 and CDR2 (germline): SSHAT, FNYEAQ (reference sequence). The V end was cut by 5 bases, the J end by 3 bases, with 10 bases between. This CDR3 is 13 amino acids long. The CDR3 DNA sequence: TGTGCCAGCAGCCTGTGGGCAGACACTGAAGCTTTCTTT. Protein: CASSLWADTEAFF.

This clonotype was detected only a few times. The chain recombines TRBV7-9 with TRBJ2-2, with D uncertain. CDR3 length equals 11 residues. Between the trimmed V and J ends, which lost 5 bases and 8 bases, there was a span of 6 bases. The germline CDR1 and CDR2 sequences are SEHNR and FQNEAQ (reference sequence). This CDR3 reads CASSPPGELFF. In DNA, the CDR3 is TGTGCCAGCAGCCCACCAGGGGAGCTGTTTTTT.

This clonotype was recorded once. CDR3 residues: CSVEAGRSDTQYF. The CDR3 nucleotides are TGCAGCGTTGAGGCGGGACGTTCGGATACGCAGTATTTT. The genes are TRBV29-1 and TRBJ2-3; possible D gene TRBD2, 6 bases. The CDR3 extends over 13 amino acids. In germline, CDR1 is SQVTM, CDR2 ANQGSEA. Deletions cut 3 bases from V and 6 bases from J, with 13 bases between.

This clonotype occurred a few times. V is TRBV4-1 and J is TRBJ2-5, with D tentatively TRBD1 (5 bases). V lost 3 bases, J lost 5 bases, and 13 bases lay in between. The CDR3 runs 14 residues. Germline lookup yields CDR1 MGHRA and CDR2 YSYEKL. The CDR3 bases are TGCGCCAGCAGCCAGTTAAGGGGCATGGAGACCCAGTACTTC. Its translation is CASSQLRGMETQYF.

This clonotype has only a few counts. The chain combines TRBV4-3 with TRBJ2-2; no clear D gene. The CDR3 is 11 residues long. Germline lookup yields CDR1 LGHNA and CDR2 YSLEER. Trimming took off 1 base at V and 8 bases at J, with 2 bases between the two ends. The DNA for the CDR3 is TGCGCCAGCAGCCAAGCGGGGGAGCTGTTTTTT. It codes for CASSQAGELFF.

This clonotype has ten or more counts. This sequence joins TRBV4-2 and TRBJ2-7, with TRBD1 as a possible D gene (6 bases). Trimming took off 2 bases at V and 3 bases at J, with 11 bases between the two ends. Germline V CDR1 and CDR2: LGHNA, YNFKEQ. CDR3 length equals 14 residues. The CDR3 loop reads CASSQMGAFYEQYF. CDR3 coding DNA: TGTGCCAGCAGCCAAATGGGGGCGTTCTACGAGCAGTACTTC.

This clonotype turned up a few times. This chain links TRBV20-1 with TRBJ2-3; 8 bases map to TRBD2. The CDR3 is 15 residues long. Trimming removed 5 bases from V and 2 bases from J; junction bases left unmatched: 9. In germline, CDR1 is DFQATT, CDR2 SNEGSKA (reference sequence). CDR3 loop: CSAATSGAYTDTQYF. For the CDR3, the DNA is TGCAGTGCTGCAACTAGCGGAGCCTACACAGATACGCAGTATTTT.

This clonotype was detected many times. This rearrangement joins TRBV28 to TRBJ2-5; a weak D match, TRBD2 (5 bases). The CDR3 extends over 13 amino acids. Germline values: CDR1 MDHEN, CDR2 SYDVKM. The germline V and J ends were trimmed by 7 bases and 7 bases, with 16 bases remaining between them. CDR3 amino acids: CASTVSAEGTQYF. The CDR3 nucleotides read TGTGCCAGCACTGTTTCGGCCGAGGGGACCCAGTACTTC.

This clonotype was detected ten times or more. This sequence joins TRBV12-3 or TRBV12-4 and TRBJ1-5; D gene uncertain. The CDR3 extends over 16 amino acids. The V and J ends lost 8 bases and 2 bases respectively, with 19 bases between them. The CDR3 protein is CASSGVFAGGNQPQHF. The CDR3 region has the DNA TGTGCCAGCTCCGGGGTTTTCGCGGGAGGCAATCAGCCCCAGCATTTT.

There are a few counts of this clonotype. The chain is built from TRBV28 and TRBJ2-3, with 10 nucleotides matching TRBD1. V was pared by 8 bases and J by 1 base, with 6 bases of the junction left unmatched. CDR1 and CDR2 from the germline V gene are MDHEN and SYDVKM. This CDR3 region has 15 residues. In DNA form, the CDR3 reads TGTGCCAGCCGCCCGGGGACAGGGGGCACAGATACGCAGTATTTT. Translating it yields CASRPGTGGTDTQYF.

The sample holds many counts of this clonotype. This chain links TRBV5-1 with TRBJ2-1; 14 bases align to TRBD2. In germline, CDR1 is SGHRS, CDR2 YFSETQ. This CDR3 has 18 amino acids. J lost 6 bases, V lost 2 bases, and 10 bases had no gene match. The CDR3 DNA reads TGCGCCAGCAGCTTACCCGGGACTAGCGGGAGATCCGTCAATGAGCAGTTCTTC. It codes for CASSLPGTSGRSVNEQFF.

A few counts support this clonotype. The chain is built from TRBV30 and TRBJ2-2, with 7 bases aligning to TRBD1. CDR3 length equals 13 residues. The J segment lost 5 bases and the V segment lost 4 bases, leaving 4 bases of the junction unmatched. Germline V CDR1 and CDR2: GTSNPN, SVGIG (reference sequence). The CDR3 DNA sequence: TGTGCCTGGAACGAACAGGGGACCGGGGAGCTGTTTTTT. This gives the protein CAWNEQGTGELFF.

This clonotype was observed a handful of times. The chain links TRBV7-6 to TRBJ1-2; TRBD1 is a possible D gene (6 bases). Looked up from germline, CDR1 is SGHVS and CDR2 is FNYEAQ. V shed 1 base and J shed 4 bases, with 10 bases lying between them. This CDR3 has 14 residues. CDR3 residues: CASSLGRGPYGYTF. The CDR3 DNA sequence: TGTGCCAGCAGCTTAGGCAGGGGCCCCTATGGCTACACCTTC.

At least ten counts were recorded for this clonotype. This chain connects TRBV10-3 to TRBJ2-1; the match to TRBD1 covers 9 bases. Germline CDR1 ENHRY, CDR2 SYGVKD. The CDR3 spans 17 residues. Trimming removed 3 bases from V and 6 bases from J; junction bases left unmatched: 12. The chain's CDR3 is CAISDPWNRGQTNEQFF. The DNA of the CDR3 is TGTGCCATCAGTGACCCGTGGAACAGGGGGCAGACCAATGAGCAGTTCTTC.

The V call is TRBV20-1, the J call TRBJ1-2, with no clear D. V was pared by 0 bases and J by 4 bases, with 15 bases between. The CDR3 extends over 15 amino acids. Germline V gives CDR1 DFQATT, CDR2 SNEGSKA (reference sequence). The DNA for the CDR3 is TGCAGTGCTAGAGATCGTCGGCCCGGACTCTATGGCTACACCTTC. Translation: CSARDRRPGLYGYTF.

This clonotype showed up just a few times. J is TRBJ2-5 and V is TRBV20-1; D unresolved. V was clipped by 2 bases and J by 1 base, with 5 bases between them. Per the germline V gene, CDR1 is DFQATT and CDR2 is SNEGSKA (reference sequence). This CDR3 has 12 residues. CDR3 loop: CSARPFQETQYF. CDR3 sequence (DNA): TGCAGTGCTAGACCGTTCCAAGAGACCCAGTACTTC.

This clonotype was detected only once. This clone may be a read error of a much larger clone one base away. Because it lacks the conserved phenylalanine or tryptophan at the end, this CDR3 is likely a read error. J is TRBJ2-7 and V is TRBV7-2; no clear D gene. The CDR3 runs 12 residues. V was pared by 8 bases and J by 2 bases, with 10 bases between. Germline assignment: CDR1 SGHTA and CDR2 FQGNSA. Written as DNA, the CDR3 is TGTGCCAGCGGTGCTAATACCTACGAGCAGTACTCC. This encodes CASGANTYEQYS.

This clonotype came up a few times. V usage is TRBV7-8 and J usage is TRBJ2-3, with D tentatively TRBD2 (6 bases). CDR1 is SGHVS and CDR2 is FQNEAQ in the germline V gene. V was trimmed by 5 bases and J by 2 bases, leaving 14 bases between them. CDR3 length equals 15 residues. The CDR3 DNA is TGTGCCAGCAGCCTCATGGGGGGATCCACAGATACGCAGTATTTT. Translated: CASSLMGGSTDTQYF.

The rearrangement links TRBV5-5 to TRBJ2-1; 9 bases are shared with TRBD2. The ends lost 2 bases at V and 5 bases at J; junction bases unmatched: 5. Germline values: CDR1 SGHKS, CDR2 YYEKEE (reference sequence). CDR3 size: 15 residues. DNA of the CDR3: TGTGCCAGCAGCTTTAGCGGGAGTTGGGACAATGAGCAGTTCTTC. This encodes CASSFSGSWDNEQFF. Based on the CDR3 plus reference TRBV5-5 and TRBJ2-1, the full variable domain is DAGVTQSPTHLIKTRGQQVTLRCSPISGHKSVSWYQQVLGQGPQFIFQYYEKEERGRGNFPDRFSARQFPNYSSELNVNALLLGDSALYLCASSFSGSWDNEQFFGPGTRLTVL.

This CDR3 is CSVLPQGLNRAEAFF. CDR3 sequence (DNA): TGCAGTGTTTTGCCGCAGGGTCTCAATCGGGCTGAAGCTTTCTTT. V usage is TRBV20-1 and J usage is TRBJ1-1; D might be TRBD1 (5 bases). CDR1 is DFQATT and CDR2 is SNEGSKA in the germline V gene (reference sequence). V gave up 7 bases and J gave up 6 bases, with 24 bases separating them. CDR3 length: 15 residues.

This clonotype was picked up many times. The chain is built from TRBV5-1 and TRBJ2-7, with 9 bases aligning to TRBD2. V was clipped by 2 bases and J by 2 bases; unmatched bases: 5. Germline V gene sequence: CDR1 SGHRS, CDR2 YFSETQ. The CDR3 contains 15 residues. The CDR3 DNA reads as TGCGCCAGCAGCTTTATGGCGGGAGGGACCTACGAGCAGTACTTC. Encoded protein: CASSFMAGGTYEQYF. Complete variable domain (other parts from reference TRBV5-1 and TRBJ2-7): KAGVTQTPRYLIKTRGQQVTLSCSPISGHRSVSWYQQTPGQGLQFLFEYFSETQRNKGNFPGRFSGRQFSNSRSEMNVSTLELGDSALYLCASSFMAGGTYEQYFGPGTRLTVT.